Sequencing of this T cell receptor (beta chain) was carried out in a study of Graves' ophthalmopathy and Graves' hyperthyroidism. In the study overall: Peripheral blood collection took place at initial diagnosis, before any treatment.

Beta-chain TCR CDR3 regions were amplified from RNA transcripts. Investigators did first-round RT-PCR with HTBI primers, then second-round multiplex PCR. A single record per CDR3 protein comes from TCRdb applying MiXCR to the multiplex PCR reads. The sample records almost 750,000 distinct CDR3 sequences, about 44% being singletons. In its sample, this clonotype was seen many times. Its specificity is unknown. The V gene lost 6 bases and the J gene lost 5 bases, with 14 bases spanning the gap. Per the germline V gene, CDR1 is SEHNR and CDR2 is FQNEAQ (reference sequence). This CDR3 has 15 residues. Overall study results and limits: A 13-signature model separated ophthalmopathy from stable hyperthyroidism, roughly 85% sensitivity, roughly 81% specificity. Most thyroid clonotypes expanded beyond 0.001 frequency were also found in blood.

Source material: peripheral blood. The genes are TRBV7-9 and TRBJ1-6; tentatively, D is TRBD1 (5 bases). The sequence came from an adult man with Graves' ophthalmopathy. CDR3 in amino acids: CASRAPQGNNSPLHF. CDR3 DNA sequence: TGTGCCAGCAGGGCCCCGCAGGGTAATAATTCACCCCTCCACTTT.